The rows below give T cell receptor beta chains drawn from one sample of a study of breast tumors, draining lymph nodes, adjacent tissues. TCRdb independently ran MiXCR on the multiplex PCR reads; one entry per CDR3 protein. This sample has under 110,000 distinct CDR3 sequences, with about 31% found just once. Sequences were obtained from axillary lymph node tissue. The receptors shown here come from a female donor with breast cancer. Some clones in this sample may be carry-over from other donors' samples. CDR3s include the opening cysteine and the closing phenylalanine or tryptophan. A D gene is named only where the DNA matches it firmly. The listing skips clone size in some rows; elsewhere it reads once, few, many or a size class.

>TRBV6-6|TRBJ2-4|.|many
TGTGCCAGCAGTCACGACGGGGTAGGCATTCAGTACTTC
CASSHDGVGIQYF
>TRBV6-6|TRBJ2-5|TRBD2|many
TGTGCCAGCAGTCACCGTCTAGCGGGGCTCCAAGAGACCCAGTACTTC
CASSHRLAGLQETQYF
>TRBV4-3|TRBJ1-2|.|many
TGCGCCAGCAGCCAAGATCGGGGGGGGCGAAGAGCTAACTATGGCTACACCTTC
CASSQDRGGRRANYGYTF
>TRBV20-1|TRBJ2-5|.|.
TGCAGTGCTAGAGATGGAGGGACTCAAGAGACCCAGTACTTC
CSARDGGTQETQYF
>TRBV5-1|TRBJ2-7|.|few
TGCGCCAGCAGCTTGGCCCCTTCCTACGAGCAGTACTTC
CASSLAPSYEQYF
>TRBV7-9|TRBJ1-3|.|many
TGTGCCAGGACGGGGCAGACTGGAAACACCATATATTTT
CARTGQTGNTIYF
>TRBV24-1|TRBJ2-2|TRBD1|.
TGTGCCACCAGTGATTTGATTCCAGGGGGCAGCACCGGGGAGCTGTTTTTT
CATSDLIPGGSTGELFF
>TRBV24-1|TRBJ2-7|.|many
TGTGCCACCAGTCAAGGGCAGGGTTCCTACGAGCAGTACTTC
CATSQGQGSYEQYF
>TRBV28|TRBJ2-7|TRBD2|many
TGTGCCAGCAGTCCGGGGGGGGCGGGTAGGGAGCAGTACTTC
CASSPGGAGREQYF
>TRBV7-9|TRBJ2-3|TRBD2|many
TGTGCCAGCAGCTTCCGACTAGCGGGGGGGCAGGATACGCAGTATTTT
CASSFRLAGGQDTQYF
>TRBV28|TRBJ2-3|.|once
TGTGCCAGCAGTTTCTTCGGGAACAATGAGCAGTATTTT
CASSFFGNNEQYF
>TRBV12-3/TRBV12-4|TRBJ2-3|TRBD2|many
TGTGCCAGCAGTTGGGGGGGTGGTGGAACGAGTTGGCAGTATTTT
CASSWGGGGTSWQYF
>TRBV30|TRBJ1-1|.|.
TGTGCCTACTATCCGGGACCGTTGAACACTGAAGCTTTCTTT
CAYYPGPLNTEAFF
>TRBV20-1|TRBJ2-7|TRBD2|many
TGCAGTGCTAGAGGAGTAGCGGGCACCTACGAGCAGTACTTC
CSARGVAGTYEQYF
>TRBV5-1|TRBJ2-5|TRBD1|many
TGCGCCAGCAGCCCATACCCGGACAGGGGAGAGACCCAGTACTTC
CASSPYPDRGETQYF
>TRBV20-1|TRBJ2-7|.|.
TGCAGTGCTAGAATTAGTTCCTACGAGCAGTACTTC
CSARISSYEQYF
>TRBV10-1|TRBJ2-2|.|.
TGCGCCATCCCGAACCTTCAAAGACCCGGCGTGATGCTGAACACCGGGGAGCTGTTTTTT
CAIPNLQRPGVMLNTGELFF
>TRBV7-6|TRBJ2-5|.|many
TGTGCCAGCAGCAACAAAGCGGGCCTGGGCCAAGAGACCCAGTACTTC
CASSNKAGLGQETQYF
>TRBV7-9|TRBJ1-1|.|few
TGTGCCAGCAGCAATCCGGCGGGCAGCCGGAACACTGAAGCTTTCTTT
CASSNPAGSRNTEAFF
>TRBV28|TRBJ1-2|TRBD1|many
TGTGCCAGCAGTCTTCTTCCGGGACAGGACAACTATGGCTACACCTTC
CASSLLPGQDNYGYTF
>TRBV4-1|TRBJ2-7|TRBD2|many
TGCGCCAGCAGCCTCGAACCCGGGACTAGCTCTTACGAGCAGTACTTC
CASSLEPGTSSYEQYF
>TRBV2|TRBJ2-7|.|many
TGTGGGTCGTACGTTGGGACTCGGGCCTACGAGCAGTACTTC
CGSYVGTRAYEQYF
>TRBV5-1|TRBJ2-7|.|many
TGCGCCAGCAGCTTGGTTTCCGGGTACGAGCAGTACTTC
CASSLVSGYEQYF
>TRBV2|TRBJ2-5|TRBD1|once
TGTGCCAGCAGCCGGGACAGGGGGCCGCTGGAGACCCAGTACTTC
CASSRDRGPLETQYF
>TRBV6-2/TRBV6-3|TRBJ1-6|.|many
TGTGCCAGCAGTCACTCGGCCGGGACACCGAGCTCCTATAATTCACCCCTCCACTTT
CASSHSAGTPSSYNSPLHF
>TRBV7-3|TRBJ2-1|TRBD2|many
TGTGCCAGCAGCTTAACTGGGACTAGCGGGGGGAGCTCCTACAATGAGCAGTTCTTC
CASSLTGTSGGSSYNEQFF
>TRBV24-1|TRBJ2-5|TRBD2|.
TGTGCCACCAGTGACCCTGGACTAGCCGGGTCCCAAGAGACCCAGTACTTC
CATSDPGLAGSQETQYF
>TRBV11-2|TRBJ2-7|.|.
TGTGCCAGCAGCCGGCAGGGATACGCGCAGTACTTC
CASSRQGYAQYF
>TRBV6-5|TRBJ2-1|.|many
TGTGCCAGCAGTTACTCGAATTTTCTGCGGGGAGCTTACAATGAGCAGTTCTTC
CASSYSNFLRGAYNEQFF
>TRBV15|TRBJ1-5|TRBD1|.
TGTGCCACCAGCGGAGAACCGGGACAGAGCAATCAGCCCCGGTATTTT
CATSGEPGQSNQPRYF
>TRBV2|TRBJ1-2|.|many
TGTGCCAGCAGTGGCGACAGTTACAACTATGGCTACACCTTC
CASSGDSYNYGYTF
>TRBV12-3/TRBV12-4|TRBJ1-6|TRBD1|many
TGTGCCAGCAGTTCCGGGACAGCCTTTTCACCCCTCCACTTT
CASSSGTAFSPLHF
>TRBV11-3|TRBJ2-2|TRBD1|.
TGTGCCAGCAGCTCCTGGACAGGGGCGAACACCGGGGAGCTGTTTTTT
CASSSWTGANTGELFF
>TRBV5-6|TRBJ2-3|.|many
TGTGCCAGCAGCTCTCTAACAGGGCCTGCAGATACGCAGTATTTT
CASSSLTGPADTQYF
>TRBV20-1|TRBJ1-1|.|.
TGCAGCGTAGGGGGTGGCGCTGAAGCTTTCTTT
CSVGGGAEAFF
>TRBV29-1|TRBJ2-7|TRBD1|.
TGCAGCGTGAAGGGGACAGGGCACTACGAGCAGTACTTC
CSVKGTGHYEQYF
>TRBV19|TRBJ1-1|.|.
TGTGCCAGTACCCTCAACAGGGACACTGAAGCTTTCTTT
CASTLNRDTEAFF
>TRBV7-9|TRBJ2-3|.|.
TGTGCCAGCAGCTTGGCTGGACGCACAGATACGCAGTATTTT
CASSLAGRTDTQYF
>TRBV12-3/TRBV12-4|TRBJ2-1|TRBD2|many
TGTGCCAGCAGTACTAGCGGGAGATACAATGAGCAGTTCTTC
CASSTSGRYNEQFF
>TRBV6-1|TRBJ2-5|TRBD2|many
TGTGCCAGCAGTGAATATGGTCTAGCGGAAACTCCACAAGAGACCCAGTACTTC
CASSEYGLAETPQETQYF
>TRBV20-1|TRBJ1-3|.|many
TGCAGTGTGGTCCGAAGGGCCTTACAGGGAAACACCATATATTTT
CSVVRRALQGNTIYF
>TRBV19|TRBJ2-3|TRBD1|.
TGTGCCAGTAGCGACAGGGGCGATATCACAGATACGCAGTATTTT
CASSDRGDITDTQYF
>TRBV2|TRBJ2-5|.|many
TGTGCCAGCAGGCCGGACATCCAAGAGACCCAGTACTTC
CASRPDIQETQYF
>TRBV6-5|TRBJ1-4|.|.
TGTGCCTGCAGTTACTCCGGGCTAAACGAAAAACTGTTTTTT
CACSYSGLNEKLFF
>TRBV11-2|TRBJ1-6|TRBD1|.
TGTGCCAGCAGCTCCCAACAGGGGACCTATAATTCACCCCTCCACTTT
CASSSQQGTYNSPLHF
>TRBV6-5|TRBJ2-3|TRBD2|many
TGTGCCAGCAGTCCCCGGACTAGCGGGAGGTCAGATACGCAGTATTTT
CASSPRTSGRSDTQYF
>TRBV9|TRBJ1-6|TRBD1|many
TGTGCCAGCAGCGCCTTACAAACAGGGGGTAATTCACTCCTCCACTTT
CASSALQTGGNSLLHF
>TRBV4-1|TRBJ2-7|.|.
TGCGCCAGCAGCCAGCGGGACTTCCTGGGTCCTACCTACGAGCAGTACTTC
CASSQRDFLGPTYEQYF
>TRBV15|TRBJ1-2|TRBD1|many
TGTGCCACCAGCACCACAGAGGGAGACAGGGGCTATGGCTACACCTTC
CATSTTEGDRGYGYTF
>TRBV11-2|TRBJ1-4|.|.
TGCGCCAGCAGCTTACTTGACGCTGAAAAACTGGTTTTT
CASSLLDAEKLVF
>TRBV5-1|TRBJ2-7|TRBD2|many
TGCGCCAGCAGCTTCCGTAGCGGGAGTTACGAGCAGTACTTC
CASSFRSGSYEQYF
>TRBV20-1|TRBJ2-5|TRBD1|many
TGCAGTGCTAGCGTACAGGGGGGAGGAGAGACCCAGTACTTC
CSASVQGGGETQYF
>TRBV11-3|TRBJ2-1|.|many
TGTGCCAGCAGCTTAGGGTTCGGGTTCAATGAGCAGTTCTTC
CASSLGFGFNEQFF
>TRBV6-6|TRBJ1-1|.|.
TGTGCCAGCATCACTGGGGGGGTCACTGAAGCTTTCTTT
CASITGGVTEAFF